The source of this T cell receptor (beta chain) is a study of cytomegalovirus exposure and HLA in healthy donors. Study-wide results and limits: Later analysis showed TCR association rates varying by HLA locus, highest for DRB1 and lowest for HLA-C. Based on reports, TCR beta sequences accurately predicted HLA-A and HLA-B alleles for most subjects. As a later analysis showed, a missense DCLRE1C variant was linked to trimming of TCR beta V- and J-genes.

The PCR made use of 60 Vbeta and 13 Jbeta primers. Some clones are missing from TCRdb's copy, which holds only in-frame ones; the method was immunoSEQ multiplex PCR. The sample lists some 270,000 clones, 80% seen once, with about 0.29% in the top ten. Turning to this clone: The target antigen is unknown.

In germline, CDR1 is MGHDK, CDR2 SYGVNS. The CDR3 totals 15 residues. Unmatched junction bases numbered 7, after V lost 4 bases and J lost 8 bases. Sequencing used PBMCs. J is TRBJ1-6 and V is TRBV25-1; 8 bases align to TRBD1. The receptor comes from a girl aged 2 to 9 in good health and CMV-seronegative. This chain's CDR3 is CASSVAGGDYSPLHF. The DNA for the CDR3 is TGTGCCAGCAGTGTAGCAGGGGGCGACTATTCACCCCTCCACTTT.